Listed below are T cell receptor beta chains from one sample, sequenced in a study of regulatory T cells in long-lasting Graves disease. One entry per CDR3 protein results from TCRdb running MiXCR on the multiplex PCR reads. The table includes roughly 500,000 distinct CDR3 sequences, around 15% detected once. These data also featured in a second study, about T cells in Graves' hyperthyroidism and ophthalmopathy.

The sequenced sample was peripheral blood mononuclear cells (PBMCs), obtained at new diagnosis, from a patient treated with antithyroid drugs. The receptors shown here come from a woman aged 50 to 60 with Graves disease. The CDR3 runs from the conserved cysteine through the conserved F or W. A D gene is named only where the DNA matches it firmly. Clone size, where shown, is once, few, many, or a class for clones that have expanded.

j_gene: TRBJ2-1
d_gene: .
abundance: many
v_gene: TRBV12-3/TRBV12-4
CDR3aa: CASSFRDRVKRGGYNEQFF
CDR3nt: TGTGCCAGCAGTTTTAGGGACAGGGTTAAGCGGGGGGGGTACAATGAGCAGTTCTTC

j_gene: TRBJ2-1
d_gene: TRBD2
abundance: few
v_gene: TRBV3-1
CDR3aa: CASRLVAPGRAGDKQFF
CDR3nt: TGTGCCAGCAGACTTGTAGCTCCGGGACGAGCGGGAGATAAGCAGTTCTTC

j_gene: TRBJ2-1
d_gene: TRBD2
abundance: few
v_gene: TRBV6-2/TRBV6-3
CDR3aa: CASSPPGLVNEQFF
CDR3nt: TGTGCCAGCAGTCCCCCGGGACTAGTCAATGAGCAGTTCTTC

j_gene: TRBJ2-3
d_gene: TRBD2
abundance: few
v_gene: TRBV4-1
CDR3aa: CASSQEGTSGTDTQYF
CDR3nt: TGCGCCAGCAGCCAAGAGGGGACTAGCGGCACAGATACGCAGTATTTT

j_gene: TRBJ2-1
d_gene: .
abundance: few
v_gene: TRBV9
CDR3aa: CASSVRIASNNEQFF
CDR3nt: TGTGCCAGCAGCGTAAGAATAGCGTCAAACAATGAGCAGTTCTTC

j_gene: TRBJ2-2
d_gene: TRBD2
abundance: .
v_gene: TRBV7-2
CDR3aa: CASSPRLAAGELSF
CDR3nt: TGTGCCAGCAGCCCCCGACTAGCCGCCGGGGAGCTGTCTTTT

j_gene: TRBJ1-1
d_gene: .
abundance: many
v_gene: TRBV18
CDR3aa: CASSPRNTEAFF
CDR3nt: TGTGCCAGCTCACCCCGGAACACGGAAGCTTTCTTT

j_gene: TRBJ1-5
d_gene: .
abundance: many
v_gene: TRBV29-1
CDR3aa: CSVGGTVNQPQHF
CDR3nt: TGCAGCGTAGGGGGGACTGTTAATCAGCCCCAGCATTTT

j_gene: TRBJ2-7
d_gene: .
abundance: many
v_gene: TRBV6-1
CDR3aa: CASRNRGTVYEQYF
CDR3nt: TGTGCCAGCCGTAACCGAGGGACGGTCTACGAGCAGTACTTC

j_gene: TRBJ1-2
d_gene: .
abundance: few
v_gene: TRBV5-1
CDR3aa: CASSFEARNYGYTF
CDR3nt: TGCGCCAGCAGCTTTGAGGCTCGTAACTATGGCTACACCTTC

j_gene: TRBJ2-2
d_gene: .
abundance: many
v_gene: TRBV12-3/TRBV12-4
CDR3aa: CASSLGWSGELFF
CDR3nt: TGTGCCAGCAGCTTAGGGTGGTCGGGGGAGCTGTTTTTT

j_gene: TRBJ1-5
d_gene: TRBD1
abundance: .
v_gene: TRBV30
CDR3aa: CAWSPLRGRVQPQHF
CDR3nt: TGTGCCTGGAGTCCCTTAAGGGGGCGGGTACAGCCCCAGCATTTT

j_gene: TRBJ2-5
d_gene: TRBD2
abundance: many
v_gene: TRBV2
CDR3aa: CASPRTSGRAETQYF
CDR3nt: TGTGCCAGCCCGAGGACTAGCGGGAGGGCAGAGACCCAGTACTTC

j_gene: TRBJ2-3
d_gene: .
abundance: many
v_gene: TRBV5-1
CDR3aa: CASSAGSEVDTQYF
CDR3nt: TGCGCCAGCAGCGCGGGGTCCGAAGTGGATACGCAGTATTTT

j_gene: TRBJ2-2
d_gene: .
abundance: .
v_gene: TRBV11-3
CDR3aa: CASSLSGQSTGELFF
CDR3nt: TGTGCCAGCAGCTTGTCAGGACAATCCACCGGGGAGCTGTTTTTT

j_gene: TRBJ2-3
d_gene: TRBD2
abundance: many
v_gene: TRBV7-3
CDR3aa: CASSLTTSGRDTQYF
CDR3nt: TGTGCCAGCAGCTTAACGACTAGCGGGAGGGATACGCAGTATTTT

j_gene: TRBJ1-4
d_gene: .
abundance: many
v_gene: TRBV28
CDR3aa: CASSVSTNEKLFF
CDR3nt: TGTGCCAGCAGCGTATCTACTAATGAAAAACTGTTTTTT

j_gene: TRBJ2-1
d_gene: TRBD2
abundance: .
v_gene: TRBV2
CDR3aa: CASSASGRGYEQFF
CDR3nt: TGTGCCAGCAGTGCTAGCGGGAGAGGCTATGAGCAGTTCTTC

j_gene: TRBJ2-1
d_gene: .
abundance: many
v_gene: TRBV3-1
CDR3aa: CASSQGDGSYNEQFF
CDR3nt: TGTGCCAGCAGCCAAGGGGACGGCTCCTACAATGAGCAGTTCTTC

j_gene: TRBJ2-5
d_gene: TRBD2
abundance: .
v_gene: TRBV27
CDR3aa: CASSILAGVKTQYF
CDR3nt: TGTGCCAGCAGTATACTAGCGGGAGTTAAGACCCAGTACTTC

j_gene: TRBJ2-1
d_gene: TRBD2
abundance: few
v_gene: TRBV19
CDR3aa: CASSIPRLAGVKGHEQFF
CDR3nt: TGTGCCAGTAGTATCCCCCGACTAGCGGGAGTAAAGGGGCATGAGCAGTTCTTC

j_gene: TRBJ2-1
d_gene: TRBD2
abundance: many
v_gene: TRBV28
CDR3aa: CASSSPLRPPLAGGDNEQFF
CDR3nt: TGTGCCAGCAGTTCACCCCTCCGACCTCCTTTAGCGGGAGGGGACAATGAGCAGTTCTTC

j_gene: TRBJ2-1
d_gene: TRBD2
abundance: many
v_gene: TRBV20-1
CDR3aa: CSARDWTSGSSNEQFF
CDR3nt: TGCAGTGCTAGAGACTGGACTAGCGGGAGTTCCAATGAGCAGTTCTTC

j_gene: TRBJ2-1
d_gene: .
abundance: many
v_gene: TRBV11-2
CDR3aa: CASSFRVHEQFF
CDR3nt: TGTGCCAGCAGCTTCCGGGTCCATGAGCAGTTCTTC

j_gene: TRBJ2-1
d_gene: .
abundance: many
v_gene: TRBV28
CDR3aa: CASSFQDRALAGGPVGEQFF
CDR3nt: TGTGCCAGCAGTTTTCAGGACAGGGCCCTGGCGGGAGGCCCGGTGGGGGAGCAGTTCTTC

j_gene: TRBJ2-7
d_gene: TRBD2
abundance: many
v_gene: TRBV3-1
CDR3aa: CASSQFAGGAYEQYF
CDR3nt: TGTGCCAGCAGCCAATTTGCGGGAGGTGCCTACGAGCAGTACTTC

j_gene: TRBJ2-2
d_gene: TRBD1
abundance: .
v_gene: TRBV5-1
CDR3aa: CASSAGQGNTGELFF
CDR3nt: TGCGCCAGCAGCGCGGGACAGGGGAACACCGGGGAGCTGTTTTTT

j_gene: TRBJ1-1
d_gene: TRBD1
abundance: many
v_gene: TRBV7-9
CDR3aa: CASSPEPRGRRTEAFF
CDR3nt: TGTGCCAGCAGCCCTGAGCCCAGGGGGCGAAGGACTGAAGCTTTCTTT

j_gene: TRBJ1-4
d_gene: .
abundance: few
v_gene: TRBV9
CDR3aa: CASSVAGGLHEKLFF
CDR3nt: TGTGCCAGCAGCGTAGCCGGGGGGCTCCATGAAAAACTGTTTTTT

j_gene: TRBJ2-7
d_gene: TRBD2
abundance: .
v_gene: TRBV3-1
CDR3aa: CASSLRLAGVSTYEQYF
CDR3nt: TGTGCCAGCAGCCTGAGACTAGCGGGAGTTTCAACCTACGAGCAGTACTTC

j_gene: TRBJ2-7
d_gene: .
abundance: many
v_gene: TRBV7-9
CDR3aa: CASSRHGGGGAHEQYF
CDR3nt: TGTGCCAGCAGCCGACACGGGGGAGGGGGGGCCCACGAGCAGTACTTC

j_gene: TRBJ2-1
d_gene: .
abundance: few
v_gene: TRBV12-3/TRBV12-4
CDR3aa: CASSFGGPGNEQFF
CDR3nt: TGTGCCAGCAGTTTTGGAGGGCCTGGAAATGAGCAGTTCTTC

j_gene: TRBJ2-2
d_gene: .
abundance: .
v_gene: TRBV6-1
CDR3aa: CASIWGELNTGELFF
CDR3nt: TGTGCCAGCATTTGGGGGGAACTGAACACCGGGGAGCTGTTTTTT

j_gene: TRBJ2-1
d_gene: .
abundance: many
v_gene: TRBV12-3/TRBV12-4
CDR3aa: CASSPPTHVGVFF
CDR3nt: TGTGCCAGCAGTCCCCCGACACACGTGGGTGTGTTCTTC

j_gene: TRBJ2-7
d_gene: .
abundance: few
v_gene: TRBV27
CDR3aa: CASSTGPRYEQYF
CDR3nt: TGTGCCAGCAGTACCGGGCCCCGGTACGAGCAGTACTTC

j_gene: TRBJ2-5
d_gene: TRBD1
abundance: many
v_gene: TRBV5-1
CDR3aa: CASSRQGAETQYF
CDR3nt: TGCGCCAGCAGTCGACAGGGGGCAGAGACCCAGTACTTC

j_gene: TRBJ2-2
d_gene: TRBD1
abundance: .
v_gene: TRBV3-1
CDR3aa: CASSPPPGQGFFGNPPNTGELFF
CDR3nt: TGTGCCAGCAGCCCCCCCCCGGGACAGGGTTTTTTCGGGAACCCTCCGAACACCGGGGAGCTGTTTTTT

j_gene: TRBJ1-2
d_gene: TRBD1
abundance: few
v_gene: TRBV28
CDR3aa: CASSSDRGLYGYTF
CDR3nt: TGTGCCAGCAGTTCGGACAGGGGCCTCTATGGCTACACCTTC

j_gene: TRBJ2-7
d_gene: TRBD2
abundance: few
v_gene: TRBV3-1
CDR3aa: CASSQDRTSVEQYF
CDR3nt: TGTGCCAGCAGCCAAGATAGAACTAGCGTCGAGCAGTACTTC

j_gene: TRBJ1-2
d_gene: .
abundance: .
v_gene: TRBV5-5
CDR3aa: CASSLAPTDLANYGYTF
CDR3nt: TGTGCCAGCAGCTTGGCCCCGACAGACCTTGCTAACTATGGCTACACCTTC

j_gene: TRBJ2-7
d_gene: TRBD2
abundance: .
v_gene: TRBV28
CDR3aa: CASSTTSGLYEQYF
CDR3nt: TGTGCCAGCAGTACGACTAGCGGTCTTTACGAGCAGTACTTC

j_gene: TRBJ1-2
d_gene: .
abundance: many
v_gene: TRBV5-1
CDR3aa: CASSLALGGPGDGYTF
CDR3nt: TGCGCCAGCAGCTTGGCCCTGGGTGGGCCAGGGGATGGCTACACCTTC

j_gene: TRBJ2-1
d_gene: .
abundance: many
v_gene: TRBV18
CDR3aa: CASSPPSLAYNEQFF
CDR3nt: TGTGCCAGCTCACCACCCTCACTAGCTTACAATGAGCAGTTCTTC

j_gene: TRBJ2-5
d_gene: TRBD2
abundance: many
v_gene: TRBV28
CDR3aa: CASSLISGSGTQYF
CDR3nt: TGTGCCAGCAGCCTCATTAGCGGGAGTGGGACCCAGTACTTC

j_gene: TRBJ2-4
d_gene: .
abundance: few
v_gene: TRBV10-2
CDR3aa: CASSVHTSVAKNIQYF
CDR3nt: TGCGCCAGCAGTGTACACACCTCCGTAGCCAAAAACATTCAGTACTTC

j_gene: TRBJ2-1
d_gene: .
abundance: few
v_gene: TRBV3-1
CDR3aa: CASSQDLSDSYNEQFF
CDR3nt: TGTGCCAGCAGCCAAGATCTTAGCGACTCCTACAATGAGCAGTTCTTC

j_gene: TRBJ1-2
d_gene: .
abundance: many
v_gene: TRBV12-3/TRBV12-4
CDR3aa: CASSLTAASTNYGYTF
CDR3nt: TGTGCCAGCAGTTTAACGGCGGCTAGTACTAACTATGGCTACACCTTC

j_gene: TRBJ2-7
d_gene: TRBD1
abundance: many
v_gene: TRBV5-1
CDR3aa: CASSRQGDSYEQYF
CDR3nt: TGTGCCAGCAGTCGACAGGGCGACTCCTACGAGCAGTACTTC

j_gene: TRBJ1-2
d_gene: TRBD1
abundance: .
v_gene: TRBV29-1
CDR3aa: CSVQGLFYGYTF
CDR3nt: TGCAGCGTACAGGGGCTCTTCTATGGCTACACCTTC